This entry describes one TCR beta chain. Its antigen is currently unknown. Germline values: CDR1 LNHNV, CDR2 YYDKDF (reference sequence). CDR3 size: 16 residues. V gave up 0 bases and J gave up 6 bases; unmatched junction bases: 4. The entry originates in a study of regulatory T cells in long-lasting Graves disease. Across the whole study: The definition of persistent Graves' disease was over 5 years of antithyroid drugs with positive TSH receptor antibodies. General study results and limits: Persistent disease preferred TRBV28, TRBJ1-2 and TRBJ2-5; new disease, TRBV20-1 and TRBJ2-1. Persistent Graves' patients showed less TCR diversity than newly diagnosed patients showed.

Stated time point: persistent/refractory GD, antithyroid drugs over 5 years with positive TRAb. RNA from PBMCs was the source of the TCR library. Combining iRepertoire HTBI primers with Arm-PCR of CDR3 regions, the authors built TCR beta libraries. TCRdb reprocessed the multiplex PCR reads with MiXCR, giving one entry per CDR3 protein. Of a few hundred thousand distinct CDR3 sequences listed, around a quarter were seen once; the top ten hold about a quarter. The source was peripheral blood mononuclear cells (PBMCs), collected when the disease was refractory, from a patient treated with antithyroid drugs. V and J are TRBV15 and TRBJ2-7; 14 nucleotides align to TRBD2. This TCR was recovered from a female donor with Graves disease. CDR3 region: CATSRDPGLAGVEQYF. The DNA for the CDR3 is TGTGCCACCAGCAGAGATCCGGGACTAGCGGGAGTCGAGCAGTACTTC.